One sample yielded the 21 T cell receptor beta chains listed below, sequenced in a study of T cells in severe cutaneous drug reactions. Bulk and single-cell libraries used iRepertoire multiplex PCR with TCR subtype-specific primers. From the multiplex PCR reads, TCRdb lists one entry per CDR3 protein and no DNA. Reported are tens of thousands of distinct CDR3 sequences; the ten largest clones contain about 7.8%. The patients sequenced had a carbamazepine-induced Stevens-Johnson syndrome or toxic epidermal necrolysis reaction. The sample was PBMCs. These receptors all come from a human donor with toxic epidermal necrolysis, a severe cutaneous drug reaction.

The V gene is TRBV5-4, the J gene TRBJ1-2; TCRdb picks TRBD1, but there is no DNA to check that call. Germline lookup yields CDR1 SGHNT and CDR2 YYREEE (reference sequence). The CDR3 loop spans 14 amino acids. CDR3 protein: CASSLRGWDDGYTF.

The chain couples TRBV28 to TRBJ1-2; the D call of TRBD1 rests on TCRdb alone, since no DNA is present to check it. The CDR3 has 13 amino acids. CDR1 is MDHEN, CDR2 SYDVKM, per germline. CDR3 residues: CASSLSGNYGYTF.

The chain employs TRBV20-1 and TRBJ1-4; lacking DNA, the TRBD1 call made by TCRdb goes unchecked. Germline CDR1 is DFQATT and CDR2 is SNEGSKA (reference sequence). The CDR3 has 14 residues. The CDR3 here is CSATGDSTNEKLFF.

V usage is TRBV28 and J usage is TRBJ2-7. The germline V gene has CDR1 MDHEN and CDR2 SYDVKM. The CDR3 has 14 residues. The CDR3 protein is CASSFGSQRSEQYF.

The rearrangement links TRBV28 to TRBJ2-7; the D gene TCRdb calls, TRBD2, cannot be checked with no DNA. This CDR3 comprises 14 residues. Germline V gene data show CDR1 as MDHEN and CDR2 as SYDVKM. The chain's CDR3 is CASSSLAGPYEQYF.

The chain is built from TRBV24-1 and TRBJ2-6. The CDR3 runs 16 residues. The germline CDR1 and CDR2 sequences are KGHDR and SFDVKD. CDR3 amino acids: CATSDYGISGANVLTF.

V usage is TRBV7-9 and J usage is TRBJ2-5; without DNA, the TCRdb call of TRBD1 cannot be checked. Germline values: CDR1 SEHNR, CDR2 FQNEAQ (reference sequence). The CDR3 consists of 15 residues. The CDR3: CASSGAGAPGETQYF.

This sequence joins TRBV28 and TRBJ2-1; TCRdb names TRBD1, which stays unverified in the absence of DNA. CDR1 is MDHEN and CDR2 is SYDVKM in the germline V gene. The CDR3 is made up of 15 amino acids. CDR3 loop: CASSLLGQGGNEQFF.

The chain has TRBV6-1 and TRBJ2-7. Germline V gene data show CDR1 as MNHNS and CDR2 as SASEGT. The CDR3 is made up of 14 amino acids. CDR3 region: CASSEPHLHYEQYF.

The J gene is TRBJ1-1, the V gene TRBV14. Germline V gene data show CDR1 as SGHDN and CDR2 as FVKESK. The length of the CDR3 is 13 residues. The CDR3 loop reads CASSPQWNTEAFF.

CDR3 in amino acids: CAGGTGRLNEQFF. The V gene is TRBV6-6, the J gene TRBJ2-1; TCRdb designates TRBD1, a call that cannot be tested without DNA. The CDR3 totals 13 residues. CDR1 and CDR2 from the germline V gene are MNHNY and SVGAGI (reference sequence).

The chain uses TRBV6-5 and TRBJ2-7. The length of the CDR3 is 18 residues. From germline, CDR1 is MNHEY and CDR2 SVGAGI. CDR3 region: CASSYYGLGDTTTYEQYF.

This clonotype is medium-sized by frequency. The chain uses TRBV2 and TRBJ2-1; no DNA is available, so the TRBD2 call from TCRdb remains unchecked. Looked up from germline, CDR1 is SNHLY and CDR2 is FYNNEI. The CDR3 extends over 16 amino acids. This CDR3 is CASSITLADSYNEQFF. Full variable domain (missing parts from reference TRBV2 and TRBJ2-1): EPEVTQTPSHQVTQMGQEVILRCVPISNHLYFYWYRQILGQKVEFLVSFYNNEISEKSEIFDDQFSVERPDGSNFTLKIRSTKLEDSAMYFCASSITLADSYNEQFFGPGTRLTVL.

The genes are TRBV28 and TRBJ1-2; the TCRdb call, TRBD1, lacks DNA for checking. CDR1 MDHEN and CDR2 SYDVKM come from the germline V gene. The CDR3 contains 16 residues. Here the CDR3 reads CASSLFASGPRRGYTF.

CDR3 loop: CASSPSGTGGSEQYF. The chain recombines TRBV9 with TRBJ2-7; TCRdb designates TRBD1, a call that cannot be tested without DNA. The CDR3 contains 15 residues. The V gene's germline CDR1 is SGDLS and CDR2 YYNGEE. The full variable domain, completed using reference TRBV9 and TRBJ2-7, is DSGVTQTPKHLITATGQRVTLRCSPRSGDLSVYWYQQSLDQGLQFLIQYYNGEERAKGNILERFSAQQFPDLHSELNLSSLELGDSALYFCASSPSGTGGSEQYFGPGTRLTVT.

The V call is TRBV28, the J call TRBJ2-1; the D call of TRBD1 rests on TCRdb alone, since no DNA is present to check it. The V gene's germline CDR1 is MDHEN and CDR2 SYDVKM. The CDR3 is 15 residues long. CDR3 loop: CASILGTGSSNEQFF. Filled out from reference TRBV28 and TRBJ2-1, the complete variable domain reads DVKVTQSSRYLVKRTGEKVFLECVQDMDHENMFWYRQDPGLGLRLIYFSYDVKMKEKGDIPEGYSVSREKKERFSLILESASTNQTSMYLCASILGTGSSNEQFFGPGTRLTVL.

The rearrangement uses TRBV20-1 and TRBJ2-5; the TCRdb D gene call, TRBD1, has no DNA to confirm it. The CDR3 is 13 amino acids. Germline CDR1 DFQATT, CDR2 SNEGSKA (reference sequence). CDR3 sequence reads: CSASAGKGETQYF.

The chain joins TRBV29-1 to TRBJ2-6. This CDR3 is 15 amino acids long. The germline V gene has CDR1 SQVTM and CDR2 ANQGSEA. CDR3 residues: CSVVRQGSGANVLTF.

The chain joins TRBV5-1 to TRBJ2-7; TCRdb outputs TRBD2, but without DNA this stays unchecked. Germline CDR1 reads SGHRS; CDR2 reads YFSETQ. The CDR3 contains 14 residues. The CDR3 reads CASSLFSGSYEQYF.

The V and J genes are TRBV18 and TRBJ2-4; absent DNA, TCRdb's TRBD1 call cannot be checked. This CDR3 spans 17 amino acids. Looked up from germline, CDR1 is KGHSH and CDR2 is LQKENI. CDR3 protein: CASSPRQDSLAKNIQYF.

This rearrangement joins TRBV12-3 or TRBV12-4 to TRBJ2-7. The CDR3 is 11 residues long. The chain's CDR3 is CASSITSEQYF.